The rows below give T cell receptor beta chains drawn from one sample of a study of response to subunit inactivated influenza vaccine. Using its own MiXCR run on the RT-PCR reads, TCRdb lists one record per CDR3 protein. This table holds roughly 780,000 distinct CDR3 sequences, roughly 20% found once. The sample was PBMCs from blood, taken around 5 days after vaccination. These receptors were obtained from a man in his fifties or sixties who received an inactivated influenza vaccine. CDR3s include the opening cysteine and the closing phenylalanine or tryptophan. Each record gives: J gene, V gene, clone size, D gene, CDR3 DNA, CDR3 protein. A D gene is named only where the DNA matches it firmly. Not all rows give a size; the values are once, few, many and, for expanded clones, a class.

j_gene: TRBJ2-7; v_gene: TRBV20-1; abundance: many; d_gene: NA; CDR3nt: TGCAGTGCAGAGCCCGGGACTGGGACCTACGAGCAGTACTTC; CDR3aa: CSAEPGTGTYEQYF
j_gene: TRBJ2-7; v_gene: TRBV5-1; abundance: NA; d_gene: NA; CDR3nt: TGCGCCAGCAGCTTCCGGGGCAACCCCTACGAGCAGTACTTC; CDR3aa: CASSFRGNPYEQYF
j_gene: TRBJ2-7; v_gene: TRBV24-1; abundance: NA; d_gene: NA; CDR3nt: TGTGCCACCAGTGATTTGACGGGACACGAGCAGTACTTC; CDR3aa: CATSDLTGHEQYF
j_gene: TRBJ2-7; v_gene: TRBV7-2; abundance: few; d_gene: TRBD2; CDR3nt: TGTGCCAGCAGCCCCCGACTAGCGGGAGGGCCCTACGAGCAGTACTTC; CDR3aa: CASSPRLAGGPYEQYF
j_gene: TRBJ2-5; v_gene: TRBV5-1; abundance: few; d_gene: NA; CDR3nt: TGCGCCAGCAGCTTGGCCGGACGGTCACAAGAGACCCAGTACTTC; CDR3aa: CASSLAGRSQETQYF
j_gene: TRBJ2-7; v_gene: TRBV11-2; abundance: few; d_gene: NA; CDR3nt: TGTGCCAGCAGCTTAGTCGGCAGGGTGTACGAGCAGTACTTC; CDR3aa: CASSLVGRVYEQYF
j_gene: TRBJ2-5; v_gene: TRBV12-3/TRBV12-4; abundance: NA; d_gene: TRBD1; CDR3nt: TGTGCCACCTCCCCCGTCGGACAGGGAAGGGAGACCCAGTACTTC; CDR3aa: CATSPVGQGRETQYF
j_gene: TRBJ1-1; v_gene: TRBV20-1; abundance: few; d_gene: NA; CDR3nt: TGCAGCCGACAGCGACCTGCTGAAGCTTTCTTT; CDR3aa: CSRQRPAEAFF
j_gene: TRBJ2-7; v_gene: TRBV6-2/TRBV6-3; abundance: NA; d_gene: NA; CDR3nt: TGTGCCAACTCGGACGGCTACGAGCAGTACTTC; CDR3aa: CANSDGYEQYF
j_gene: TRBJ1-6; v_gene: TRBV5-1; abundance: few; d_gene: TRBD1; CDR3nt: TGCGCCAGCAGCTTGGAGACAGGGGTCGCTTCACCCCTCCACTTT; CDR3aa: CASSLETGVASPLHF
j_gene: TRBJ2-2; v_gene: TRBV7-2; abundance: few; d_gene: NA; CDR3nt: TGTGCCAGCAGCTTGCTTACCGGTTTCCCTGGGGAGCTGTTTTTT; CDR3aa: CASSLLTGFPGELFF
j_gene: TRBJ2-2; v_gene: TRBV7-2; abundance: NA; d_gene: NA; CDR3nt: TGTGCCAGCAGCTTAAACCCAGGGCGAAACACCGGGGAGCTGTTTTTT; CDR3aa: CASSLNPGRNTGELFF
j_gene: TRBJ1-1; v_gene: TRBV5-1; abundance: NA; d_gene: TRBD1; CDR3nt: TGCGCCAGCAGCGGACAGGGAGGGGACACTGAAGCTTTCTTT; CDR3aa: CASSGQGGDTEAFF
j_gene: TRBJ1-3; v_gene: TRBV6-1; abundance: few; d_gene: TRBD1; CDR3nt: TGTGCCAGCAGTGAAGCGGGACAGCTAAACACCATATATTTT; CDR3aa: CASSEAGQLNTIYF
j_gene: TRBJ2-1; v_gene: TRBV5-1; abundance: many; d_gene: TRBD2; CDR3nt: TGCGCCAGCAGCGCCCGGGGAGGGAGCGGGGGAGCTTACAATGAGCAGTTCTTC; CDR3aa: CASSARGGSGGAYNEQFF
j_gene: TRBJ2-4; v_gene: TRBV15; abundance: many; d_gene: NA; CDR3nt: TGTGCCACCAGCCCCCCCGGGGGAATTTTAGCCAAAAACATTCAGTACTTC; CDR3aa: CATSPPGGILAKNIQYF
j_gene: TRBJ2-1; v_gene: TRBV24-1; abundance: few; d_gene: NA; CDR3nt: TGTGCCACCTTTGCGCCCCTAGCTCCTTACAATGAGCAGTTCTTC; CDR3aa: CATFAPLAPYNEQFF
j_gene: TRBJ2-1; v_gene: TRBV10-3; abundance: once; d_gene: NA; CDR3nt: TGTGCCATCAGTGAGTCCTTCCTCCCAGTTGGAATCAATGAGCAGTTCTTC; CDR3aa: CAISESFLPVGINEQFF
j_gene: TRBJ2-1; v_gene: TRBV18; abundance: many; d_gene: NA; CDR3nt: TGTGCCAGCTCACCGCCCCCCGGACCGGACGGAGGTGAGAGTGAGCAGTTCTTC; CDR3aa: CASSPPPGPDGGESEQFF
j_gene: TRBJ2-2; v_gene: TRBV24-1; abundance: many; d_gene: NA; CDR3nt: TGTGCCACCAGTGTTGGAGGGCATGACACCGGGGAGCTGTTTTTT; CDR3aa: CATSVGGHDTGELFF
j_gene: TRBJ2-2; v_gene: TRBV6-4; abundance: NA; d_gene: NA; CDR3nt: TGTGCCAGCAAACCTAGCGAGAGTGGCGGGGAGCTGTTTTTT; CDR3aa: CASKPSESGGELFF
j_gene: TRBJ2-1; v_gene: TRBV29-1; abundance: few; d_gene: NA; CDR3nt: TGCAGCGTGGCTGCGTTCGGGGGCTCCTACAATGAGCAGTTCTTC; CDR3aa: CSVAAFGGSYNEQFF
j_gene: TRBJ2-6; v_gene: TRBV5-1; abundance: few; d_gene: NA; CDR3nt: TGCGCCAGCAGGAGCCAGGGAACGGCTGGGGCCAACGTCCTGACTTTC; CDR3aa: CASRSQGTAGANVLTF
j_gene: TRBJ2-3; v_gene: TRBV4-3; abundance: many; d_gene: TRBD2; CDR3nt: TGCGCCAGCAGCCAAGACCTTGGACTAGCGGGCCGAACATCCACAGATACGCAGTATTTT; CDR3aa: CASSQDLGLAGRTSTDTQYF
j_gene: TRBJ2-7; v_gene: TRBV18; abundance: NA; d_gene: NA; CDR3nt: TGTGCCAGCTCACCAACAGGGAGGGCCAGCTCCTACGAGCAGTACTTC; CDR3aa: CASSPTGRASSYEQYF
j_gene: TRBJ2-1; v_gene: TRBV15; abundance: few; d_gene: NA; CDR3nt: TGTGCCACCAGCAGAGAGGGGGCAGGGAACAATGAGCAGTTCTTC; CDR3aa: CATSREGAGNNEQFF
j_gene: TRBJ1-1; v_gene: TRBV5-5; abundance: many; d_gene: TRBD1; CDR3nt: TGTGCCAGCAGCTTGGGACCGGGACAGGGGGCCGAAGCTTTCTTT; CDR3aa: CASSLGPGQGAEAFF
j_gene: TRBJ1-2; v_gene: TRBV5-1; abundance: few; d_gene: NA; CDR3nt: TGCGCCAGCAGCTTAGGTGGCAGAAGGAGTGATGGCTACACCTTC; CDR3aa: CASSLGGRRSDGYTF
j_gene: TRBJ2-6; v_gene: TRBV28; abundance: few; d_gene: NA; CDR3nt: TGTGCCAGCAGTTTAGAGGCGGGACAGATCTCTGGGGCCAACGTCCTGACTTTC; CDR3aa: CASSLEAGQISGANVLTF
j_gene: TRBJ2-3; v_gene: TRBV11-2; abundance: NA; d_gene: TRBD2; CDR3nt: TGTGCCAGCAGCTTAGAACTTGGGCGGGGGGGCACAGATACGCAGTATTTT; CDR3aa: CASSLELGRGGTDTQYF
j_gene: TRBJ2-7; v_gene: TRBV11-2; abundance: NA; d_gene: TRBD2; CDR3nt: TGTGCCAGCAGCTCCCTGGGTCTTGAGCGGGATGGGTCCTACGAGCAGTACTTC; CDR3aa: CASSSLGLERDGSYEQYF